This T cell receptor beta chain was obtained from a study of T-cell memory formation after mild COVID-19. Study as a whole: Largely donor-specific sequence clusters came from a couple of donors.

Findings and limits, study-wide: The pre-infection memory compartment contained some responding clones, suggesting cross-reactive memory joined. Among CD4+ contracting clones, most were CM and EM, and CD8+ ones EMRA.

In TCRdb, the 5' RACE reads were re-called with MiXCR into one record per CDR3 protein. The sample shows 360,000 or so distinct CDR3 sequences, over 25% of them seen only once. Per the germline V gene, CDR1 is SGHRS and CDR2 is YFSETQ. The CDR3 contains 17 residues. J lost 15 bases, V lost 4 bases, and 22 bases had no gene match. To note about this clonotype: The antigen is undetermined.

The TCR sequence derives from an adult woman who had mild COVID-19 (a few samples of this study predate the infection). Cell type and time point are not known. The chain carries TRBV5-1 and TRBJ1-6, with 7 bases aligning to TRBD1. The material sequenced was PBMCs or a T cell subset sorted from them (not recorded which). The DNA for the CDR3 is TGCGCCAGCAGCACATATTCCGGGACAGAACGTTCTCCTGTCCTCCACTTT. Encoded protein: CASSTYSGTERSPVLHF.